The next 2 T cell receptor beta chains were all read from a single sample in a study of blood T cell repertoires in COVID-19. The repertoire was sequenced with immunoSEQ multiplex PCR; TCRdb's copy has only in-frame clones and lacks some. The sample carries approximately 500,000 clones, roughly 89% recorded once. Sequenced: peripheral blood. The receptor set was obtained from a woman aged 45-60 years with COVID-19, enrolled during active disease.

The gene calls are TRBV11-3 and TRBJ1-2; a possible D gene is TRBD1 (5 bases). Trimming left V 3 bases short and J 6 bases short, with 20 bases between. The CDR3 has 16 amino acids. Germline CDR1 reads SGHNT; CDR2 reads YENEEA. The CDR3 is CASSFGRLGREDGYTF. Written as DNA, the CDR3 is TGTGCCAGCAGCTTTGGGCGCCTCGGCAGGGAAGATGGCTACACCTTC.

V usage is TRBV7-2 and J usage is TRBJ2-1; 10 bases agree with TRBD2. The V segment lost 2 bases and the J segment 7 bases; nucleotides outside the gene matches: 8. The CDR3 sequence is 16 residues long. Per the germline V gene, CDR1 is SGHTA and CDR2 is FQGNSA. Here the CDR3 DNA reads TGTGCCAGCAGCTTACAAGCGGGGGGGCAAGGAAATGAGCAGTTCTTC. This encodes CASSLQAGGQGNEQFF.